One and the same sample provided the 11 T cell receptor beta chains below, sequenced in a study of T cells after yellow fever vaccination. TCRdb analysed the 5' RACE reads with MiXCR anew, one entry per CDR3 protein. The data show a few hundred thousand distinct CDR3 sequences, approximately 7% seen once. The sequencing here drew on PBMCs, taken approximately 47 days after the first yellow fever vaccination. The source of these receptors is a man between 18 and 35 years old who received the YFV17D yellow fever vaccine.

This clonotype was seen repeatedly, ten times or more. This chain connects TRBV6-2 or TRBV6-3 to TRBJ2-1; D remains unclear. Trimming left V 2 bases short and J 5 bases short, with 4 bases between. The CDR3 length is 12 residues. Germline V gives CDR1 MNHEY, CDR2 SVGEGT. CDR3 residues: CASSYRDNEQFF. The CDR3 DNA follows: TGTGCCAGCAGTTACAGGGACAATGAGCAGTTCTTC.

J is TRBJ1-1 and V is TRBV6-1, with D unresolved. The V end was cut by 6 bases, the J end by 6 bases, with 14 bases between. The CDR3 spans 13 residues. Germline-derived CDR1 and CDR2 are MNHNS and SASEGT. CDR3 sequence: CASSLQGGAEAFF. CDR3 bases: TGTGCCAGCAGCCTCCAAGGCGGCGCTGAAGCTTTCTTT.

This clonotype was counted a few times. The CDR3 nucleotides read TGCGCCAGCAGCCGGGCCTATAGCGGGGGGGCAACAGATACGCAGTATTTT. Its translation: CASSRAYSGGATDTQYF. This chain uses TRBV4-3 with TRBJ2-3; 11 bases align to TRBD2. In germline, CDR1 is LGHNA, CDR2 YSLEER. Losses at the gene ends were 4 bases for V and 3 bases for J; bases not matched to a gene: 9. The length of the CDR3 is 17 residues.

This clonotype was recorded many times. The chain has TRBV12-3 or TRBV12-4 and TRBJ2-7; TRBD1 agrees at 11 bases. CDR3 length: 14 residues. The V and J ends lost 8 bases and 3 bases, in that order; junction bases with no gene match: 6. The CDR3 here is CASALGTGGYEQYF. The CDR3, as DNA: TGTGCCAGCGCCCTCGGGACAGGGGGCTACGAGCAGTACTTC.

V usage is TRBV20-1 and J usage is TRBJ2-7; TRBD2 agrees at 8 bases. Germline assignment: CDR1 DFQATT and CDR2 SNEGSKA (reference sequence). Trimming removed 0 bases from V and 4 bases from J; junction bases left unmatched: 11. The CDR3 runs to 16 residues. CDR3 sequence: CSARDTAGGRHYEQYF. Written as DNA, the CDR3 is TGCAGTGCTAGAGACACGGCGGGGGGCCGGCATTACGAGCAGTACTTC.

This clonotype came up many times. This rearrangement joins TRBV5-4 to TRBJ2-3; D uncertain. The CDR3 sequence is 14 residues long. Deletions cut 2 bases from V and 2 bases from J, with 9 bases between. Germline values: CDR1 SGHNT, CDR2 YYREEE (reference sequence). The CDR3 is CASSFPEITDTQYF. CDR3 coding DNA: TGTGCCAGCAGCTTTCCCGAGATCACAGATACGCAGTATTTT.

This clonotype was detected only a few times. The gene calls are TRBV11-2 and TRBJ2-3, with D uncertain. The V end was cut by 3 bases, the J end by 10 bases, with 11 bases between. CDR1 is SGHAT, CDR2 FQNNGV, per germline. The CDR3 is 12 residues long. DNA of the CDR3: TGTGCCAGCAGCTTCGAAGTATTGGCGCAGTATTTT. Translated, it gives CASSFEVLAQYF.

The chain carries TRBV28 and TRBJ1-1; TRBD1 matches 10 bases. The CDR3 runs 15 residues. The V gene end was trimmed by 11 bases and the J gene end by 0 bases; junction bases not matched to a gene: 9. Germline CDR1 is MDHEN and CDR2 is SYDVKM. The CDR3 coding sequence is TGTGCCGGCCGCGAGACAGGGGGCCTGAACACTGAAGCTTTCTTT. This gives the protein CAGRETGGLNTEAFF.

The chain has TRBV7-9 and TRBJ2-6; D uncertain. This CDR3 region has 14 residues. Germline CDR1 and CDR2: SEHNR and FQNEAQ (reference sequence). Trimming pared 7 bases from V and 0 bases from J, leaving 7 bases between. Written as DNA, the CDR3 is TGTGCCAGCACGGTACCCTCTGGGGCCAACGTCCTGACTTTC. Its protein product is CASTVPSGANVLTF.

This clonotype was detected only a few times. The chain couples TRBV15 to TRBJ2-7; 9 bases fit TRBD1. J lost 4 bases, V lost 3 bases, and 4 bases had no gene match. The germline gives CDR1 LNHNV, CDR2 YYDKDF (reference sequence). The CDR3 is made up of 14 amino acids. CDR3 region: CATSRDRGPYEQYV. The CDR3 bases are TGTGCCACCAGCAGGGACAGGGGACCTTACGAGCAGTACGTC.

This clonotype was counted between two and nine times. This chain connects TRBV5-1 to TRBJ1-2; TRBD1 might be the D (5 bases). The germline CDR1 and CDR2 sequences are SGHRS and YFSETQ. Trimming took off 0 bases at V and 5 bases at J, with 14 bases between the two ends. The length of the CDR3 is 15 residues. The CDR3 reads CASSLDRGGPYGYTF. DNA of the CDR3: TGCGCCAGCAGCTTGGATCGCGGGGGTCCTTATGGCTACACCTTC.